This T cell receptor beta chain was recovered during a study of T cells after yellow fever vaccination. Universal primer sites and UMIs were introduced during 5'RACE template-switching synthesis of TCR cDNA. TCRdb re-derived calls from the 5' RACE reads in MiXCR, one entry per CDR3 protein. The top ten clones hold just under 15% of a sample with about 630,000 distinct CDR3 sequences, approximately 13% of them seen once. This clonotype has a handful of counts. Antigen: not known. Study-wide points: The CD4 and CD8 compartments had a small share of their clonotypes in common.

This CDR3 has 14 amino acids. In germline, CDR1 is MRHNA, CDR2 SNTAGT. V gave up 4 bases and J gave up 6 bases; unmatched junction bases: 5. Sequenced here: PBMCs, sampled on the day of the yellow fever booster vaccination. The gene calls are TRBV6-4 and TRBJ2-3, with TRBD2 matching over 9 bases. This clonotype originated in a man aged 25 to 40 who received the YFV17D yellow fever vaccine. This chain's CDR3 is CASSGGTSSDTQYF. In nucleotides, the CDR3 is TGTGCCAGCAGTGGGGGGACTAGCAGCGATACGCAGTATTTT.